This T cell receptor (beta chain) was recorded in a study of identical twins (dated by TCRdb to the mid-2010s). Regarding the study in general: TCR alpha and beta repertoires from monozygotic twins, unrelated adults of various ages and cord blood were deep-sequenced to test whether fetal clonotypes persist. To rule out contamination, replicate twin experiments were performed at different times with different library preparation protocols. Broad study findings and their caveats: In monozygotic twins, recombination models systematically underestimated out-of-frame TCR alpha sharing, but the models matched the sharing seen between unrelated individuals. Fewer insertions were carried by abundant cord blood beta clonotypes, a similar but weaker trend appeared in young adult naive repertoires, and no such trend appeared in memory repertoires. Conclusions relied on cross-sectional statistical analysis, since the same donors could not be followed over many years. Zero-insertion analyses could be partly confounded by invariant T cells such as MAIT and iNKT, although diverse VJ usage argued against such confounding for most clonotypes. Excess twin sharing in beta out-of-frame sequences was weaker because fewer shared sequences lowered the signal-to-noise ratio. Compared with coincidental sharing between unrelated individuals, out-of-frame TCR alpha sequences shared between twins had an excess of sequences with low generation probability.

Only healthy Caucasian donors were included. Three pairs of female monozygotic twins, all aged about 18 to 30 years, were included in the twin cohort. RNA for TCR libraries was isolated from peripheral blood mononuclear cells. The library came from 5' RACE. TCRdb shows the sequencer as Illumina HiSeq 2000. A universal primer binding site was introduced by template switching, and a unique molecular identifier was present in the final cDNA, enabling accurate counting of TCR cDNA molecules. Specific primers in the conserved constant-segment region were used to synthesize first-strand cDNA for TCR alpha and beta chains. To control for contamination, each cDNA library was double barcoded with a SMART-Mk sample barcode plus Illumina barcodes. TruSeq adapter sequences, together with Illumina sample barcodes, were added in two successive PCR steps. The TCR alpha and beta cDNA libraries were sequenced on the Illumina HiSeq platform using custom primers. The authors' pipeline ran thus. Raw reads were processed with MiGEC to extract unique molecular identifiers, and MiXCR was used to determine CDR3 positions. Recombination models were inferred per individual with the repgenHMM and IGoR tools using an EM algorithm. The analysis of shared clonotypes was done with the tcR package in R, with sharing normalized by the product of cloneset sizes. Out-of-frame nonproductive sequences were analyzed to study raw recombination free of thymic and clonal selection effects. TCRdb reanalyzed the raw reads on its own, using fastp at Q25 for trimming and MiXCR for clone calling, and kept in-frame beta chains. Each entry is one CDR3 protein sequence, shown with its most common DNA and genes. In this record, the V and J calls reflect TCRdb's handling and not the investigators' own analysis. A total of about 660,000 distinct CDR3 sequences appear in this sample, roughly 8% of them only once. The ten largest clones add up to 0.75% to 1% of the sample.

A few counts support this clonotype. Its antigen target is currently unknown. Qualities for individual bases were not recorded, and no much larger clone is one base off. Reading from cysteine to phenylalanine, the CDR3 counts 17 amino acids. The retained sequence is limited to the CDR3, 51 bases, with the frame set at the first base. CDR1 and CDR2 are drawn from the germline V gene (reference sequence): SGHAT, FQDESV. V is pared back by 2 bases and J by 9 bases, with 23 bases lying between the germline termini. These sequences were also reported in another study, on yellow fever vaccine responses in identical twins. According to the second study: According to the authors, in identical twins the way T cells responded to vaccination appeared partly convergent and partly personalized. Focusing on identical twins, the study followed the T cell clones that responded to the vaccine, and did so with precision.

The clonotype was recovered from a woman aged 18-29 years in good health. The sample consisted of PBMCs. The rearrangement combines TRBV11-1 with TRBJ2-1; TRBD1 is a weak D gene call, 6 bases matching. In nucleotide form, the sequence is TGTGCCAGCAGCTTACCCCCGGGGCGGAGACTACAGGGTGAGCAGTTCTTC. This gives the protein CASSLPPGRRLQGEQFF.